Detailed here is one T cell receptor (beta chain). Losses at the gene ends were 5 bases for V and 7 bases for J; bases not matched to a gene: 5. The CDR3 totals 13 residues. The germline V gene encodes CDR1 MNHEY and CDR2 SVGAGI. Seattle researchers signed up patients amid active infection and tracked them longitudinally. The data belong to a study of blood T cell repertoires in COVID-19. Data came from immunoSEQ multiplex PCR; TCRdb stores just in-frame clones and leaves some out. The sample carries 150,000 to 200,000 clones, roughly 80% recorded once. Sample: peripheral blood. The chain is built from TRBV6-5 and TRBJ1-5; 7 bases are a match to TRBD1. This clonotype originated in a woman between 65 and 79 years old with COVID-19, enrolled during active disease. DNA for the CDR3: TGTGCCAGCAGTAGGACAGGTACCCAGCCCCAGCATTTT. Protein product: CASSRTGTQPQHF.